This TCR beta chain was obtained from a study of immune cell composition in non-small cell lung cancer. This CDR3 is built from 15 residues. Between the trimmed V and J ends, which lost 4 bases and 5 bases, there was a span of 15 bases. The V gene's germline CDR1 is SGHRS and CDR2 YFSETQ. The study's findings and limits: Squamous carcinomas (about 75%) more often had tumour-associated clones >0.5% than adenocarcinomas (roughly 35%). Adenocarcinomas with higher top tumour-associated clone frequency had more reactive TILs. It was not proven that tumour-reactive clones equal dominant tumour-associated clones. Lung squamous cell carcinoma tumours had significantly higher top 10 clone scores and productive clonality than lung adenocarcinoma.

As for this clone: Its antigen is not known.

TCRdb's table, derived via immunoSEQ multiplex PCR, lists solely in-frame clones and lacks some. The sample carries about 5,000 clones, roughly four fifths recorded once. The sequencing input was lung tumor tissue. This rearrangement joins TRBV5-1 to TRBJ2-2; no firm D call. This TCR was recovered from a human donor with non-small cell lung cancer. The DNA of the CDR3 is TGCGCCAGCAGCCCAATAGGGTTCGGAACCGGGGAGCTGTTTTTT. Its translation is CASSPIGFGTGELFF.